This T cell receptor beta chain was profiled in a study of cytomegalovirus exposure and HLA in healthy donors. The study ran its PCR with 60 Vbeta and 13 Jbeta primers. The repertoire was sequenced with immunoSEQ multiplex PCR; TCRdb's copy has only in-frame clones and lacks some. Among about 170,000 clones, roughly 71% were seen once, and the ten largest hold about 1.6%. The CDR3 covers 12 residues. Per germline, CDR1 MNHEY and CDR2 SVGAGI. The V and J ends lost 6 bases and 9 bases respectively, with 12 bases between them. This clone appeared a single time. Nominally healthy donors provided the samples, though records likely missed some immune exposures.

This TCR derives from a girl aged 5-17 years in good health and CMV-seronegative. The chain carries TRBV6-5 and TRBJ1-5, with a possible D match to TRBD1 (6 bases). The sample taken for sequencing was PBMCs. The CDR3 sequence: CASSPTQGPQHF. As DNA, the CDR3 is TGTGCCAGCAGCCCAACACAGGGGCCCCAGCATTTT.